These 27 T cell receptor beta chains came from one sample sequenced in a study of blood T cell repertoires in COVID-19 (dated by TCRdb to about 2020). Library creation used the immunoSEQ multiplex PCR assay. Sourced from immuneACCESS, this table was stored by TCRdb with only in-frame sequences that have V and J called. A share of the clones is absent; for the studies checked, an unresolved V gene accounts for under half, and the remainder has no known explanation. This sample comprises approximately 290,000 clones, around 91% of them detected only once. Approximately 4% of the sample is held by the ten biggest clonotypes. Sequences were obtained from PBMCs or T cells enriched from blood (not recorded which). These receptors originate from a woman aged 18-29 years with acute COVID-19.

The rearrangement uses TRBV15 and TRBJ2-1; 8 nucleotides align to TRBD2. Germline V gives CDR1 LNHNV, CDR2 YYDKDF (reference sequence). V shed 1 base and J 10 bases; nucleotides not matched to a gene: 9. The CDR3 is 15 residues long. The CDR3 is CATSRVAGGLNEQFF. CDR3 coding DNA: TGTGCCACCAGCAGAGTCGCGGGAGGCCTCAACGAGCAGTTCTTC.

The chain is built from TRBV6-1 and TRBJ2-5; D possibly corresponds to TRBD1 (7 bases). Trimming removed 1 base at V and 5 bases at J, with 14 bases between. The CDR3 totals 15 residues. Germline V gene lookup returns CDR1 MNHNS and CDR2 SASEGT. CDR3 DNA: TGTGCCAGCAGTGAAGATGGAGGGGGCTGGGAGACCCAGTACTTC. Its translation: CASSEDGGGWETQYF.

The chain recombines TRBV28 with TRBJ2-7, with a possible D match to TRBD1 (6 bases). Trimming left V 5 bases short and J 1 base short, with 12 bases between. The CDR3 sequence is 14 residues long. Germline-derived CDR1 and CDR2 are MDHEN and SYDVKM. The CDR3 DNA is TGTGCCAGCAGTCCCCAGGGGCAGTCCTACGAGCAGTACTTC. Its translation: CASSPQGQSYEQYF.

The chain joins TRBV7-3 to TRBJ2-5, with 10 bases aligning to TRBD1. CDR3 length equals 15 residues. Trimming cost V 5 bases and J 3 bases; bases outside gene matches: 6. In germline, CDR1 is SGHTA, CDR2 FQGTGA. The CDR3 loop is CASSRGQGRKETQYF. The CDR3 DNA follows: TGTGCCAGCAGCCGGGGACAGGGGCGGAAAGAGACCCAGTACTTC.

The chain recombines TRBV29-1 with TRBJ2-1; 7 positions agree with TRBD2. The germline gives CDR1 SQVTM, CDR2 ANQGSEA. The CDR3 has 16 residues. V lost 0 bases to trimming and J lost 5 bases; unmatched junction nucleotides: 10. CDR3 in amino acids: CSVEDRVGGYNNEQFF. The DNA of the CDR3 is TGCAGCGTTGAAGATCGGGTGGGAGGGTATAACAATGAGCAGTTCTTC.

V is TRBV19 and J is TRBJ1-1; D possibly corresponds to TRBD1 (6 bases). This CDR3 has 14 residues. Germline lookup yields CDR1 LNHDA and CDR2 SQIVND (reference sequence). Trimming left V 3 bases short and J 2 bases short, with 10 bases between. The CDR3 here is CASSMGHLNTEAFF. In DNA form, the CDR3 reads TGTGCCAGTAGTATGGGACACCTTAACACTGAAGCTTTCTTT.

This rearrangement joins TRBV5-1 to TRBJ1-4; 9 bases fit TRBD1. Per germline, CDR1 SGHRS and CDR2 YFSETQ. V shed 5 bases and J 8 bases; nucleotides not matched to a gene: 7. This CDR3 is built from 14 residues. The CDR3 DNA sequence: TGCGCCAGCAGTTCCGGGACAGGGCGAGAAAAACTGTTTTTT. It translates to CASSSGTGREKLFF.

Written as DNA, the CDR3 is TGTGCCAGTGATTCCGGCGGCAGCCGGGGTAACACTGAAGCTTTCTTT. Protein: CASDSGGSRGNTEAFF. The rearrangement uses TRBV19 and TRBJ1-1, with D hard to call. The germline V gene has CDR1 LNHDA and CDR2 SQIVND (reference sequence). The CDR3 covers 16 residues. V gave up 8 bases and J gave up 2 bases, with 21 bases separating them.

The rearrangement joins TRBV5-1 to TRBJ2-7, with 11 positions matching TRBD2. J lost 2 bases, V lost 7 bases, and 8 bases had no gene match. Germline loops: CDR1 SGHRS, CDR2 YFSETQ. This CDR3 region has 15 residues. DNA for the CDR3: TGCGCCAGCCGGAAACTAGCGGGGGAAACCTACGAGCAGTACTTC. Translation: CASRKLAGETYEQYF.

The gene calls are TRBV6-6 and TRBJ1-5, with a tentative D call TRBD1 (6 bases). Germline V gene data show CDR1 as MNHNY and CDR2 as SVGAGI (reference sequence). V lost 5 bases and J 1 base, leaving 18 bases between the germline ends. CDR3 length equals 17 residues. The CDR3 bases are TGTGCCAGCAGTCGGATCAAACAGGGTGGGAGCAATCAGCCCCAGCATTTT. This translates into CASSRIKQGGSNQPQHF.

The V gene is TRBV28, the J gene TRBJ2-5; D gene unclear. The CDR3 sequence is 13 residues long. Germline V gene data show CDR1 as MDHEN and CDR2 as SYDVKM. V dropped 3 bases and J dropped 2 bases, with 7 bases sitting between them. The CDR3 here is CASSLSLQETQYF. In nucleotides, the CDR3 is TGTGCCAGCAGTTTGTCTCTTCAAGAGACCCAGTACTTC.

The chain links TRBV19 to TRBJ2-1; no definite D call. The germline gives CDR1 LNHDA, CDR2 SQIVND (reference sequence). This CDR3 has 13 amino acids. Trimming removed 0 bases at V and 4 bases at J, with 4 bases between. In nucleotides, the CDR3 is TGTGCCAGTAGTATAGATCAATACAATGAGCAGTTCTTC. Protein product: CASSIDQYNEQFF.

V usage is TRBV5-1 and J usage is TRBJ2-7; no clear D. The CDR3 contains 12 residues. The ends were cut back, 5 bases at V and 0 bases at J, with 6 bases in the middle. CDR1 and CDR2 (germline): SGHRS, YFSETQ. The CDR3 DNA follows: TGCGCCAGCAGACAGAGCTCCTACGAGCAGTACTTC. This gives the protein CASRQSSYEQYF.

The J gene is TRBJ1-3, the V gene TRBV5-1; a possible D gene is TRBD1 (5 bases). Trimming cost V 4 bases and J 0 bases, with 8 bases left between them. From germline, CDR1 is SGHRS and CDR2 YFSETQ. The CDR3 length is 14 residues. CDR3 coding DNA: TGCGCCAGCAGCATAGGGGACTCTGGAAACACCATATATTTT. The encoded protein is CASSIGDSGNTIYF.

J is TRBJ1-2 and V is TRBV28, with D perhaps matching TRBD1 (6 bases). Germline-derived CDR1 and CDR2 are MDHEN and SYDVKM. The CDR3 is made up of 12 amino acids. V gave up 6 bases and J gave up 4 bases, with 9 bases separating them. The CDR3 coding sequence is TGTGCCAGCAGGGACAGCCCCTATGGCTACACCTTC. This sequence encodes CASRDSPYGYTF.

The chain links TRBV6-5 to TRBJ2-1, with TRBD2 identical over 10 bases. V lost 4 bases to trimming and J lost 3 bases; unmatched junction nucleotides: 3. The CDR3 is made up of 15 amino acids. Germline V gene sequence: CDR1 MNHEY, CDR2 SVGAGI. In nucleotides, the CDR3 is TGTGCCAGCAGTTCGGGACTAGCGAGCTACAATGAGCAGTTCTTC. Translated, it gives CASSSGLASYNEQFF.

The CDR3 DNA reads TGCGCCAGCACTGACAGTCAAGAGACCCAGTACTTC. As protein: CASTDSQETQYF. This rearrangement joins TRBV5-1 to TRBJ2-5, with D maybe TRBD1 (5 bases). The CDR3 consists of 12 residues. Trimming left V 6 bases short and J 2 bases short, with 8 bases between. Germline assignment: CDR1 SGHRS and CDR2 YFSETQ.

The CDR3 sequence is CASSLGRGHGYTF. The CDR3 nucleotides read TGTGCCAGCAGTTTAGGCAGGGGGCACGGCTACACCTTC. The chain links TRBV28 to TRBJ1-2; 8 positions match TRBD1. The length of the CDR3 is 13 residues. With V trimmed by 2 bases and J by 8 bases, 4 bases remained unmatched. Germline V gene sequence: CDR1 MDHEN, CDR2 SYDVKM.

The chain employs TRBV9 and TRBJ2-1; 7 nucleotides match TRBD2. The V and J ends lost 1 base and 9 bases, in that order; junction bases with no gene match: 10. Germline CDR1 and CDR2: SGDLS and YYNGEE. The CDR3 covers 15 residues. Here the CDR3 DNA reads TGTGCCAGCAGCGTAAAGCGGGGTGGGGGGTCTGAGCAGTTCTTC. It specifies CASSVKRGGGSEQFF.

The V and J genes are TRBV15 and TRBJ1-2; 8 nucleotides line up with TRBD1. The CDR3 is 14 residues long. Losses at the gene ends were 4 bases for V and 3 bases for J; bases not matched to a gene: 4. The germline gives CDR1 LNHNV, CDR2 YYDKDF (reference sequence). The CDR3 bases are TGTGCCACCAGCAAGCCGGGACAGGACTATGGCTACACCTTC. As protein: CATSKPGQDYGYTF.

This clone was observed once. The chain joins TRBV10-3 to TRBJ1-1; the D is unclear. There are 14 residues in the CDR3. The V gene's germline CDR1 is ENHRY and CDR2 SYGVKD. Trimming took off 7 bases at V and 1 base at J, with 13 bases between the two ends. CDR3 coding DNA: TGTGCCATCAAGGCCCGAGCGGGGAACACTGAAGCTTTCTTT. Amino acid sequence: CAIKARAGNTEAFF.

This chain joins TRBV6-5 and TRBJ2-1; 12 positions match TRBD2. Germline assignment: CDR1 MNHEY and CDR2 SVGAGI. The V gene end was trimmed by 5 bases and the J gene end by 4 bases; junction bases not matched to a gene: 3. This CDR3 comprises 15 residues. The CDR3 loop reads CASSTGLAGYNEQFF. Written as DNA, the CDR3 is TGTGCCAGCAGTACGGGACTAGCGGGTTACAATGAGCAGTTCTTC.

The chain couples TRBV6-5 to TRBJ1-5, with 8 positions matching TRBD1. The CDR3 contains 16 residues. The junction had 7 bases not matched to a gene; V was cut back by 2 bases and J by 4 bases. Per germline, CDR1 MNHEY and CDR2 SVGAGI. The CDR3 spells CASSYRTGTGNQPQHF. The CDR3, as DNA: TGTGCCAGCAGTTACAGAACCGGGACAGGTAATCAGCCCCAGCATTTT.

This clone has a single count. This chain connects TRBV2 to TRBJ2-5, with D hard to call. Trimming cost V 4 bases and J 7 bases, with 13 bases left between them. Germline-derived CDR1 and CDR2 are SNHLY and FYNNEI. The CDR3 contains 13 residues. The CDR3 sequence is CASSGPPPGTQYF. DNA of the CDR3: TGTGCCAGCAGTGGTCCCCCACCGGGGACCCAGTACTTC.

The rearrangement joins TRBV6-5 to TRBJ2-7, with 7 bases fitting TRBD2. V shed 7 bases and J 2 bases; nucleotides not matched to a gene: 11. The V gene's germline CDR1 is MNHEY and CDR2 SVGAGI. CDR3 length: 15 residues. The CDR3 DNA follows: TGTGCCAGCAAAACCGGGCTAGCGGCCACCTACGAGCAGTACTTC. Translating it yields CASKTGLAATYEQYF.

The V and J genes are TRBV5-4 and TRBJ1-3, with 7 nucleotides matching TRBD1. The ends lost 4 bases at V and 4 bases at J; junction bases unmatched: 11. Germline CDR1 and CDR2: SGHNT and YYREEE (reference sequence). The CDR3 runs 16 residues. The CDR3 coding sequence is TGTGCCAGCAGCCTTCCGACAGGGACCTCCGGAAACACCATATATTTT. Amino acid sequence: CASSLPTGTSGNTIYF.

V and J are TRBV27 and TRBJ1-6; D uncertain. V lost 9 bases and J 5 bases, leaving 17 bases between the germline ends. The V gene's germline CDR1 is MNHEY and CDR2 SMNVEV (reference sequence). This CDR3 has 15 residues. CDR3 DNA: TGTGCCAGATTTTCTTCTGGGAGTGATAATTCACCCCTCCACTTT. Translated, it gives CARFSSGSDNSPLHF.